Presented here are 14 T cell receptor beta chains from one specimen sequenced in a study of T cell repertoires in cytomegalovirus infection. Each CDR3 protein is one row after TCRdb ran MiXCR on the reads. The sample yields around 490,000 distinct CDR3 sequences, about 26% seen once. Material: PBMCs. These receptors originate from a human donor in good health (CMV status not recorded). Some clones in this sample may be carry-over from other donors' samples.

This clonotype was found a few times. J is TRBJ2-3 and V is TRBV5-1; 8 bases fit TRBD1. Trimming removed 7 bases from V and 2 bases from J; junction bases left unmatched: 6. Germline V gives CDR1 SGHRS, CDR2 YFSETQ. The CDR3 totals 14 residues. CDR3 amino acids: CASGQGAVTDTQYF. CDR3 nucleotide sequence: TGCGCCAGCGGGCAGGGGGCTGTCACAGATACGCAGTATTTT.

The V gene is TRBV7-1, the J gene TRBJ2-1, with 9 bases identical to TRBD2. TRBV7-1 is annotated as an ORF whose role is uncertain. The junction had 6 bases not matched to a gene; V was cut back by 2 bases and J by 4 bases. The CDR3 covers 16 residues. The CDR3 DNA follows: TGTGCCAGCAGCTCAACGACTAGCGGAGATTACAATGAGCAGTTCTTC. It specifies CASSSTTSGDYNEQFF.

The count of this clonotype is one. A read error is possible here, since a much larger clone lies one base away. The V and J genes are TRBV11-2 and TRBJ2-4, with 10 bases aligning to TRBD2. Germline V gene lookup returns CDR1 SGHAT and CDR2 FQNNGV. There are 20 residues in the CDR3. Unmatched junction bases numbered 18, after V lost 6 bases and J lost 1 base. CDR3 in amino acids: CASSSRRSGRLEEAKNIQYF. Written as DNA, the CDR3 is TGTGCCAGCAGTTCACGTCGTAGCGGGAGGCTGGAAGAGGCCAAAAACATTCAGTACTTC.

The V and J genes are TRBV20-1 and TRBJ2-5; 9 nucleotides agree with TRBD2. From germline, CDR1 is DFQATT and CDR2 SNEGSKA (reference sequence). This CDR3 is 14 amino acids long. The ends lost 4 bases at V and 2 bases at J; junction bases unmatched: 5. CDR3 bases: TGCAGTGCTACCCTAGCGGGGAGGCAAGAGACCCAGTACTTC. Protein sequence: CSATLAGRQETQYF.

The chain links TRBV19 to TRBJ2-7; D is tentatively TRBD1 or TRBD2 (5 bases each). The length of the CDR3 is 13 residues. V was shortened by 2 bases and J by 6 bases, with 11 bases between the two germline ends. The germline CDR1 and CDR2 sequences are LNHDA and SQIVND (reference sequence). The CDR3 reads CASSIFGAAEQYF. For the CDR3, the DNA is TGTGCCAGTAGTATATTCGGGGCTGCCGAGCAGTACTTC.

This clonotype turned up a few times. The rearrangement uses TRBV12-3 or TRBV12-4 and TRBJ1-2, with D possibly TRBD1 on 5 matching bases. V dropped 6 bases and J dropped 4 bases, with 15 bases sitting between them. The CDR3 runs 14 residues. CDR3 DNA: TGTGCCAGCAGAACTTCAGGGAAGCCCTATGGCTACACCTTC. This encodes CASRTSGKPYGYTF.

The chain carries TRBV20-1 and TRBJ2-3; no clear D. This CDR3 spans 14 amino acids. Trimming took 0 bases from V and 6 from J, leaving 13 bases between them. Germline V lookup: CDR1 DFQATT, CDR2 SNEGSKA (reference sequence). CDR3 protein: CSARDERRVDTQYF. The CDR3 bases are TGCAGTGCTAGAGATGAGAGAAGAGTCGATACGCAGTATTTT.

This clonotype has just a few counts. This chain links TRBV28 with TRBJ2-3; perhaps TRBD2 as D (6 bases). Germline V gene lookup returns CDR1 MDHEN and CDR2 SYDVKM. With 3 bases removed from V and 2 bases from J, the gap between germline ends came to 12 bases. CDR3 size: 15 residues. The CDR3 region is CASSFKSGPTDTQYF. The CDR3 region has the DNA TGTGCCAGCAGTTTTAAAAGCGGGCCCACAGATACGCAGTATTTT.

This clonotype was found a few times. The rearrangement uses TRBV6-1 and TRBJ2-1; 7 nucleotides align to TRBD1. This CDR3 region has 15 residues. Per germline, CDR1 MNHNS and CDR2 SASEGT. V was pared by 1 base and J by 7 bases, with 7 bases of the junction left unmatched. CDR3 in DNA: TGTGCCAGCAGTGAAGGGACAGGAAGTTTAAATGAGCAGTTCTTC. Protein: CASSEGTGSLNEQFF.

V gene TRBV6-1 combines with J gene TRBJ2-3; TRBD2 matches at 8 bases. J lost 3 bases, V lost 5 bases, and 10 bases had no gene match. Germline assignment: CDR1 MNHNS and CDR2 SASEGT. The CDR3 is 16 amino acids. CDR3 nucleotide sequence: TGTGCCAGCAGTTGGTTCGGCGCGGGAGGTACAGATACGCAGTATTTT. Protein: CASSWFGAGGTDTQYF.

This clonotype was observed at least ten times. The chain couples TRBV7-8 to TRBJ2-5; 7 positions agree with TRBD2. With V trimmed by 1 base and J by 5 bases, 7 bases remained unmatched. Per germline, CDR1 SGHVS and CDR2 FQNEAQ. The length of the CDR3 is 15 residues. CDR3 residues: CASSLVSLRGETQYF. The CDR3 nucleotides are TGTGCCAGCAGCTTAGTTAGTTTGCGGGGGGAGACCCAGTACTTC.

J is TRBJ2-1 and V is TRBV15, with TRBD1 as a possible D gene (5 bases). Germline CDR1 and CDR2: LNHNV and YYDKDF (reference sequence). The V and J ends lost 11 bases and 0 bases respectively, with 17 bases between them. CDR3 size: 15 residues. The CDR3 spells CASLDSYSSYNEQFF. The CDR3, as DNA: TGTGCCTCGTTAGACAGCTACAGCTCCTACAATGAGCAGTTCTTC.

The chain uses TRBV28 and TRBJ2-7, with D unclear. V dropped 2 bases and J dropped 1 base, with 15 bases sitting between them. Germline CDR1 MDHEN, CDR2 SYDVKM. The CDR3 runs to 16 residues. In nucleotides, the CDR3 is TGTGCCAGCAGTTTAAAGTTCACAGCCCGATCCTACGAGCAGTACGTC. Translating it yields CASSLKFTARSYEQYV.

This clonotype was counted between two and nine times. DNA for the CDR3: TGTGCCAGCAGTCCCAAATACTATGGCTACACCTTC. Amino acid sequence: CASSPKYYGYTF. This chain joins TRBV12-3 or TRBV12-4 and TRBJ1-2; unclear D gene. V was shortened by 5 bases and J by 3 bases, with 7 bases between the two germline ends. The CDR3 has 12 residues.